Listed here are 30 T cell receptor beta chains from one sample, sequenced in a study of T-cell reconstitution after alpha-beta-depleted transplantation in children. Unique molecular identifiers were used to barcode this TCRbeta library. TCRdb used MiXCR to reprocess the PCR reads, holding one entry per CDR3 protein. The sample consists of about 980,000 distinct CDR3 sequences, about 29% of them appearing once. The specimen comprised PBMCs, mostly from graft donor cells, sampled 360 days after TCRalphabeta/CD19-depleted stem cell transplant. These receptors all stem from a boy less than two years old who had a stem cell transplant for SCID, so the T cells may come from the graft donor.

This sequence joins TRBV29-1 and TRBJ2-7; D remains ambiguous. The CDR3 contains 11 residues. Germline CDR1 SQVTM, CDR2 ANQGSEA. V gave up 5 bases and J gave up 3 bases, with 8 bases separating them. CDR3 nucleotides: TGCAGCGTTAACTCCGGCTACGAGCAGTACTTC. It is translated as CSVNSGYEQYF.

V usage is TRBV7-9 and J usage is TRBJ1-1, with D perhaps matching TRBD1 (5 bases). Germline lookup yields CDR1 SEHNR and CDR2 FQNEAQ (reference sequence). V lost 3 bases and J 5 bases, leaving 13 bases between the germline ends. CDR3 length equals 14 residues. For the CDR3, the DNA is TGTGCCAGCAGCTTGAAGGTTCGGGGGACTGAAGCTTTCTTT. Its translation: CASSLKVRGTEAFF.

The chain uses TRBV29-1 and TRBJ1-1; TRBD1 matches 9 bases. CDR1 is SQVTM and CDR2 is ANQGSEA in the germline V gene. The J segment lost 5 bases and the V segment lost 7 bases, leaving 8 bases of the junction unmatched. The CDR3 contains 13 residues. The CDR3 DNA is TGCAGCGAGCGACAGGGGGAGTGGACTGAAGCTTTCTTT. Its protein product is CSERQGEWTEAFF.

The V gene is TRBV12-3 or TRBV12-4, the J gene TRBJ1-1, with a tentative D call TRBD1 (6 bases). The CDR3 covers 14 residues. V gave up 7 bases and J gave up 5 bases, with 17 bases separating them. The CDR3 DNA reads as TGTGCCAGCACCGTACAGGGTGTGTGGACTGAAGCTTTCTTT. The encoded protein is CASTVQGVWTEAFF.

The chain's CDR3 is CASIITSAYYNEQFF. CDR3 nucleotide sequence: TGTGCCAGCATTATTACTAGCGCCTATTACAATGAGCAGTTCTTC. This chain connects TRBV9 to TRBJ2-1; 7 positions agree with TRBD2. CDR1 SGDLS and CDR2 YYNGEE come from the germline V gene. The CDR3 sequence is 15 residues long. After removal of 6 bases from V and 4 bases from J, the junction contained 10 bases not matched to a gene.

This clonotype was counted at least ten times. The chain's CDR3 is CASSYSPGLSTDTQYF. The CDR3 bases are TGTGCCAGCAGTTATTCCCCGGGATTAAGCACAGATACGCAGTATTTT. The chain recombines TRBV6-9 with TRBJ2-3, with D maybe TRBD2 (5 bases). V dropped 0 bases and J dropped 0 bases, with 10 bases sitting between them. The CDR3 is 16 residues long. Germline V gene sequence: CDR1 MNHGY, CDR2 SVAAGI.

This clonotype was counted a few times. The chain combines TRBV6-5 with TRBJ2-7; 9 nucleotides line up with TRBD1. CDR3 length equals 17 residues. After removal of 4 bases from V and 4 bases from J, the junction contained 14 bases not matched to a gene. From germline, CDR1 is MNHEY and CDR2 SVGAGI. This CDR3 is CASSSLRSGQGRYEQYF. CDR3 nucleotides: TGTGCCAGCAGTTCCCTCCGTTCGGGACAGGGAAGGTACGAGCAGTACTTC.

The chain is built from TRBV20-1 and TRBJ2-3; no definite D call. V was shortened by 3 bases and J by 2 bases, with 18 bases between the two germline ends. The germline V gene encodes CDR1 DFQATT and CDR2 SNEGSKA (reference sequence). This CDR3 has 16 residues. The CDR3 region is CSASTGGRDPTDTQYF. In DNA, the CDR3 is TGCAGTGCTAGTACGGGCGGAAGAGACCCCACAGATACGCAGTATTTT.

The rearrangement links TRBV6-2 or TRBV6-3 to TRBJ2-5; D uncertain. Trimming shortened V by 8 bases and J by 0 bases, and 13 bases separated the two germline ends. Germline V gene lookup returns CDR1 MNHEY and CDR2 SVGEGT. The CDR3 is 14 residues long. CDR3 protein: CASATPLYQETQYF. The CDR3 coding sequence is TGTGCCAGCGCCACACCCCTTTACCAAGAGACCCAGTACTTC.

A few counts support this clonotype. V usage is TRBV12-3 or TRBV12-4 and J usage is TRBJ1-5; maybe TRBD1 (5 bases). CDR3 length: 14 residues. Trimming left V 5 bases short and J 4 bases short, with 12 bases between. CDR3: CASSLTGKNQPQHF. Here the CDR3 DNA reads TGTGCCAGCAGTCTTACAGGCAAAAATCAGCCCCAGCATTTT.

This chain links TRBV5-6 with TRBJ2-4, with D hard to call. Germline values: CDR1 SGHDT, CDR2 YYEEEE. This CDR3 comprises 13 residues. With 5 bases removed from V and 0 bases from J, the gap between germline ends came to 6 bases. The CDR3 is CASRRLAKNIQYF. The CDR3, as DNA: TGTGCCAGCAGGCGGCTAGCCAAAAACATTCAGTACTTC.

A few counts support this clonotype. The rearrangement links TRBV20-1 to TRBJ2-3; 9 bases match TRBD2. CDR3 length: 14 residues. Unmatched junction bases numbered 9, after V lost 5 bases and J lost 6 bases. Per the germline V gene, CDR1 is DFQATT and CDR2 is SNEGSKA (reference sequence). In DNA form, the CDR3 reads TGCAGTGCTCCAGCGGGGGGTCCTGAGGATACGCAGTATTTT. Translation: CSAPAGGPEDTQYF.

The table lists this clonotype with a count of one. This chain links TRBV4-1 with TRBJ2-7, with D unclear. V lost 2 bases and J 2 bases, leaving 19 bases between the germline ends. The CDR3 runs 17 residues. Per germline, CDR1 MGHRA and CDR2 YSYEKL. The CDR3 sequence is CASSQRVPEAPTYEQYF. As DNA, the CDR3 is TGCGCCAGCAGCCAAAGGGTGCCGGAAGCGCCGACCTACGAGCAGTACTTC.

The chain is built from TRBV7-2 and TRBJ2-1; D ambiguous. The CDR3 is made up of 13 amino acids. The V gene lost 2 bases and the J gene lost 7 bases, with 9 bases spanning the gap. Germline CDR1 is SGHTA and CDR2 is FQGNSA. The CDR3: CASSLNTLNEQFF. As DNA, the CDR3 is TGTGCCAGCAGCTTAAACACACTTAATGAGCAGTTCTTC.

V is TRBV20-1 and J is TRBJ2-1, with 7 bases fitting TRBD1. Germline loops: CDR1 DFQATT, CDR2 SNEGSKA (reference sequence). V was pared by 2 bases and J by 0 bases, with 7 bases of the junction left unmatched. The CDR3 consists of 16 residues. CDR3 amino acids: CSARYRGRSSYNEQFF. For the CDR3, the DNA is TGCAGTGCTAGATACAGGGGAAGGAGCTCCTACAATGAGCAGTTCTTC.

A few counts support this clonotype. The chain recombines TRBV12-3 or TRBV12-4 with TRBJ2-2, with 8 bases aligning to TRBD1. V trimming: 6 bases; J trimming: 5 bases; junction bases outside the gene matches: 8. The CDR3 totals 15 residues. This CDR3 is CASSQSGQGTGELFF. CDR3 in DNA: TGTGCCAGCAGCCAATCTGGACAGGGAACCGGGGAGCTGTTTTTT.

In its sample, this clonotype was seen a few times. The chain carries TRBV20-1 and TRBJ2-1, with 7 bases identical to TRBD2. In germline, CDR1 is DFQATT, CDR2 SNEGSKA (reference sequence). The CDR3 loop spans 15 amino acids. V dropped 2 bases and J dropped 2; count of bases not matched to a gene: 6. The CDR3 coding sequence is TGCAGTGCTAGAAGCGGGGAGACTCCCTACAATGAGCAGTTCTTC. Amino acid sequence: CSARSGETPYNEQFF.

J is TRBJ2-7 and V is TRBV25-1, with D possibly being TRBD1 or TRBD2 (5 bases each). The CDR3 is 17 residues long. The V gene's germline CDR1 is MGHDK and CDR2 SYGVNS. Between the trimmed V and J ends, which lost 6 bases and 0 bases, there was a span of 21 bases. The CDR3: CASREMERDHYSYEQYF. The CDR3 DNA reads TGTGCCAGCAGAGAGATGGAACGGGACCATTACTCCTACGAGCAGTACTTC.

The chain employs TRBV12-3 or TRBV12-4 and TRBJ2-3, with 8 bases that match TRBD2. This CDR3 is 14 amino acids long. Trimming at V came to 2 bases and at J to 6 bases, leaving 4 bases not matched to a gene. This chain's CDR3 is CASSLRGTRDTQYF. The CDR3 region has the DNA TGTGCCAGCAGTTTACGGGGGACTAGGGATACGCAGTATTTT.

This clonotype has a handful of counts. This sequence joins TRBV12-3 or TRBV12-4 and TRBJ1-4, with D unclear. V lost 3 bases, J lost 5 bases, and 13 bases lay in between. The CDR3 sequence is 15 residues long. The CDR3 DNA follows: TGTGCCAGCAGTTTGGGCGTCCGGCCAAATGAAAAACTGTTTTTT. Encoded protein: CASSLGVRPNEKLFF.

V gene TRBV12-3 or TRBV12-4 combines with J gene TRBJ1-2; D is undetermined. The CDR3 has 11 amino acids. Trimming left V 6 bases short and J 6 bases short, with 8 bases between. The CDR3 coding sequence is TGTGCCAGCAGGGGAGGGCATGGCTACACCTTC. As protein: CASRGGHGYTF.

A few counts support this clonotype. The chain is built from TRBV5-1 and TRBJ2-3; 8 bases fit TRBD2. There are 16 residues in the CDR3. CDR1 and CDR2 from the germline V gene are SGHRS and YFSETQ. V was pared by 0 bases and J by 7 bases, with 10 bases of the junction left unmatched. The CDR3 nucleotides are TGCGCCAGCAGCTTGGAGGGACTAGGAGGGTTCAATACGCAGTATTTT. This translates into CASSLEGLGGFNTQYF.

The rearrangement links TRBV20-1 to TRBJ1-6; no reliable D call. This CDR3 comprises 13 residues. The germline gives CDR1 DFQATT, CDR2 SNEGSKA (reference sequence). V lost 3 bases, J lost 6 bases, and 9 bases lay in between. CDR3 sequence reads: CSASVAPNSPLHF. The CDR3 nucleotides read TGCAGTGCTAGCGTTGCCCCTAATTCACCCCTCCACTTT.

As to this clonotype: A read error may explain this, as a much larger clone is one base away. V and J are TRBV12-3 or TRBV12-4 and TRBJ1-1, with TRBD1 matching 7 bases. The CDR3 consists of 13 residues. With V trimmed by 6 bases and J by 4 bases, 5 bases remained unmatched. The CDR3 here is CASRGQRVTEAFF. CDR3 in DNA: TGTGCCAGCAGGGGACAGCGAGTCACTGAAGCTTTCTTT.

V and J are TRBV18 and TRBJ2-7, with TRBD1 matching 10 bases. Germline lookup yields CDR1 KGHSH and CDR2 LQKENI. Trimming took 2 bases from V and 5 from J; bases not matched to a gene: 9. The length of the CDR3 is 16 residues. DNA of the CDR3: TGTGCCAGCTCACCATATAATGGGACAGGGGCCCACGAGCAGTACTTC. Its protein product is CASSPYNGTGAHEQYF.

This chain joins TRBV5-1 and TRBJ2-7; D possibly uses TRBD1 or TRBD2 (6 bases each). V lost 0 bases, J lost 5 bases, and 15 bases lay in between. The CDR3 totals 15 residues. Germline assignment: CDR1 SGHRS and CDR2 YFSETQ. CDR3 protein: CASSLAEKGGNEQYF. CDR3 nucleotide sequence: TGCGCCAGCAGCTTGGCCGAAAAGGGGGGCAACGAGCAGTACTTC.

The CDR3 DNA reads as TGCAGTGCTTCCAAGCGGAGCCGCACAGATACGCAGTATTTT. Its protein product is CSASKRSRTDTQYF. This rearrangement joins TRBV20-1 to TRBJ2-3, with D perhaps matching TRBD2 (5 bases). The CDR3 has 14 residues. Trimming left V 5 bases short and J 1 base short, with 13 bases between. Germline CDR1 and CDR2: DFQATT and SNEGSKA (reference sequence).

The rearrangement joins TRBV2 to TRBJ2-5; 9 bases agree with TRBD1. The junction had 11 bases not matched to a gene; V was cut back by 7 bases and J by 5 bases. Per germline, CDR1 SNHLY and CDR2 FYNNEI. This CDR3 has 15 amino acids. The CDR3 coding sequence is TGTGCCAGCACAATCTTAGGGACAGGGAAGGAGACCCAGTACTTC. Residues: CASTILGTGKETQYF.

The genes are TRBV5-5 and TRBJ2-1; the match to TRBD1 covers 7 bases. This CDR3 has 14 amino acids. Germline CDR1 SGHKS, CDR2 YYEKEE (reference sequence). J lost 8 bases, V lost 7 bases, and 12 bases had no gene match. CDR3 DNA: TGTGCCAGCGGGTCGTTGACAGGGAAGGATGAGCAGTTCTTC. Protein: CASGSLTGKDEQFF.

The chain uses TRBV20-1 and TRBJ1-5; unclear D gene. V was cut by 6 bases and J by 3 bases, with 15 bases left in between. This CDR3 is 14 amino acids long. Germline assignment: CDR1 DFQATT and CDR2 SNEGSKA (reference sequence). This CDR3 reads CSAAARVLNQPQHF. The CDR3 DNA follows: TGCAGTGCAGCAGCTAGGGTGCTCAATCAGCCCCAGCATTTT.